These 11 T cell receptor beta chains share one sample of origin, sequenced in a study of blood T cell repertoires in COVID-19. TCRdb's copy holds only in-frame clones and misses some; the assay was immunoSEQ multiplex PCR. This table holds approximately 170,000 clones, around 81% found once. The sample comprised peripheral blood. These receptors all come from a man in his 70s who had recovered from COVID-19.

This clone has a handful of counts. V and J are TRBV2 and TRBJ2-1; 10 nucleotides agree with TRBD1. V lost 6 bases to trimming and J lost 5 bases; unmatched junction nucleotides: 16. The CDR3 has 18 amino acids. Germline V CDR1 and CDR2: SNHLY, FYNNEI. CDR3: CASRGGTGVMVLDNEQFF. CDR3 DNA: TGTGCCAGCAGAGGTGGGACAGGGGTTATGGTCTTAGACAATGAGCAGTTCTTC.

V gene TRBV7-8 combines with J gene TRBJ2-5; TRBD2 agrees at 9 bases. Losses at the gene ends were 6 bases for V and 3 bases for J; bases not matched to a gene: 5. This CDR3 is 14 amino acids long. Germline V CDR1 and CDR2: SGHVS, FQNEAQ. The CDR3 spells CASRSLAGEETQYF. The CDR3 coding sequence is TGTGCCAGCAGGTCCTTAGCGGGAGAAGAGACCCAGTACTTC.

This chain connects TRBV7-9 to TRBJ2-2, with 8 bases matching TRBD1. CDR1 and CDR2 (germline): SEHNR, FQNEAQ (reference sequence). CDR3 length equals 18 residues. J lost 1 base, V lost 5 bases, and 12 bases had no gene match. The CDR3 DNA follows: TGTGCCAGCAGCCTCCGTTCTGCCGGGACAGGGAACACCGGGGAGCTGTTTTTT. Translated, it gives CASSLRSAGTGNTGELFF.

The J gene is TRBJ2-1, the V gene TRBV4-1, with 9 bases aligning to TRBD2. Germline V gene sequence: CDR1 MGHRA, CDR2 YSYEKL. The CDR3 covers 16 residues. The V and J ends lost 2 bases and 6 bases, in that order; junction bases with no gene match: 8. CDR3 sequence reads: CASSQRELAGGNEQFF. CDR3 DNA sequence: TGCGCCAGCAGCCAAAGGGAACTAGCGGGTGGCAATGAGCAGTTCTTC.

A single count supports this clone. The V call is TRBV6-2 or TRBV6-3, the J call TRBJ1-2; 7 bases line up with TRBD1. This CDR3 spans 17 amino acids. J lost 4 bases, V lost 6 bases, and 17 bases had no gene match. Germline CDR1 reads MNHEY; CDR2 reads SVGEGT. The chain's CDR3 is CASSPHRSPGQSYGYTF. DNA of the CDR3: TGTGCCAGCAGCCCTCACAGATCTCCGGGACAGAGCTATGGCTACACCTTC.

The table lists this clone with a count of one. V and J are TRBV10-3 and TRBJ1-2, with D possibly being TRBD1 (6 bases). Looked up from germline, CDR1 is ENHRY and CDR2 is SYGVKD. The length of the CDR3 is 14 residues. V dropped 6 bases and J dropped 3 bases, with 14 bases sitting between them. CDR3 loop: CAIRERAGDYGYTF. Written as DNA, the CDR3 is TGTGCCATCAGGGAGAGGGCAGGGGACTATGGCTACACCTTC.

The V call is TRBV30, the J call TRBJ1-5, with TRBD1 as a possible D gene (6 bases). Germline V gene data show CDR1 as GTSNPN and CDR2 as SVGIG (reference sequence). The CDR3 contains 13 residues. The V end lost 2 bases, the J end lost 5 bases, and 10 bases lay between the germline ends. This chain's CDR3 is CAWSPGQHQPQHF. Written as DNA, the CDR3 is TGTGCCTGGAGTCCTGGACAGCATCAGCCCCAGCATTTT.

The V call is TRBV29-1, the J call TRBJ2-3; D may be TRBD1 (7 bases). CDR3 size: 15 residues. Trimming pared 8 bases from V and 3 bases from J, leaving 21 bases between. Germline CDR1 and CDR2: SQVTM and ANQGSEA. DNA for the CDR3: TGCAGCTCTAATCAGGGGGGACAGAGGACAGATACGCAGTATTTT. Residues: CSSNQGGQRTDTQYF.

The V gene is TRBV4-2, the J gene TRBJ2-1; possibly TRBD2 for D (5 bases). V lost 6 bases to trimming and J lost 3 bases, with 15 bases between them. The CDR3 has 15 residues. Looked up from germline, CDR1 is LGHNA and CDR2 is YNFKEQ. CDR3 loop: CASSRTGDYYNEQFF. The CDR3 DNA is TGTGCCAGCAGTCGAACTGGAGACTACTACAATGAGCAGTTCTTC.

The chain has TRBV7-8 and TRBJ1-1; 11 bases are a match to TRBD1. The CDR3 is 19 amino acids. CDR1 is SGHVS, CDR2 FQNEAQ, per germline. V shed 1 base and J 4 bases; nucleotides not matched to a gene: 14. For the CDR3, the DNA is TGTGCCAGCAGCTTAGGGGCCGGGACAGGGGGGTATAGTCCCACTGAAGCTTTCTTT. This codes for CASSLGAGTGGYSPTEAFF.

This clone was detected a few times. The chain carries TRBV19 and TRBJ2-1, with 16 bases identical to TRBD2. The CDR3 spans 18 residues. V was pared by 4 bases and J by 3 bases, with 6 bases of the junction left unmatched. In germline, CDR1 is LNHDA, CDR2 SQIVND (reference sequence). The CDR3 nucleotides are TGTGCCAGTAGTAAGGGGACTAGCGGGAGGGCCGGCTACAATGAGCAGTTCTTC. As protein: CASSKGTSGRAGYNEQFF.